The 18 T cell receptor beta chains below were found in one sample sequenced in a study of regulatory T cells in long-lasting Graves disease. Time point noted: persistent/refractory GD, antithyroid drugs over 5 years with positive TRAb. Extracted PBMC RNA gave rise to the TCR library. Arm-PCR with iRepertoire HTBI primers amplified the CDR3 regions for these TCR beta libraries. TCRdb reprocessed the multiplex PCR reads via MiXCR and lists one record per CDR3 protein. The profile shows 600,000 to 800,000 distinct CDR3 sequences, approximately 29% of them singletons. Specimen: peripheral blood mononuclear cells (PBMCs), collected when the disease was refractory, from a patient treated with antithyroid drugs. Receptor source: a female donor with Graves disease.

The V and J genes are TRBV9 and TRBJ2-2; TRBD1 might be the D (5 bases). Germline V gene sequence: CDR1 SGDLS, CDR2 YYNGEE. CDR3 size: 16 residues. V lost 1 base and J 5 bases, leaving 15 bases between the germline ends. The CDR3 protein is CASSVFSQGKTGELFF. DNA for the CDR3: TGTGCCAGCAGCGTATTTTCGCAGGGAAAGACCGGGGAGCTGTTTTTT.

This clonotype showed up just a few times. V and J are TRBV6-2 or TRBV6-3 and TRBJ1-6, with 8 bases matching TRBD1. Unmatched junction bases numbered 13, after V lost 6 bases and J lost 9 bases. Germline CDR1 and CDR2: MNHEY and SVGEGT. The CDR3 consists of 16 residues. CDR3 nucleotides: TGTGCCAGCAGGAGGCTGGACCGGGACAGGAGTTCACCCCTCCACTTT. It codes for CASRRLDRDRSSPLHF.

The chain couples TRBV30 to TRBJ1-6; 9 nucleotides agree with TRBD1. The CDR3 has 14 amino acids. J gave up 10 bases and V 0 bases, and 4 bases lay outside the gene matches. CDR1 and CDR2 (germline): GTSNPN, SVGIG (reference sequence). Here the CDR3 DNA reads TGTGCCTGGAGTGTAGGACAGGGGACGTCACCCCTCCACTTT. It specifies CAWSVGQGTSPLHF.

The V and J genes are TRBV6-1 and TRBJ1-6; D might be TRBD1 (5 bases). Deletions cut 5 bases from V and 7 bases from J, with 21 bases between. The V gene's germline CDR1 is MNHNS and CDR2 SASEGT. The CDR3 has 17 amino acids. CDR3 sequence (DNA): TGTGCCAGCAGTCGTATGCCGGTCGGGGGTTTGAATTCACCCCTCCACTTT. It specifies CASSRMPVGGLNSPLHF.

V gene TRBV25-1 combines with J gene TRBJ2-7; 9 nucleotides agree with TRBD1. This CDR3 spans 13 amino acids. V was clipped by 4 bases and J by 6 bases; unmatched bases: 4. The germline CDR1 and CDR2 sequences are MGHDK and SYGVNS. CDR3 residues: CASSAGTGTEQYF. The CDR3 DNA reads as TGTGCCAGCAGTGCGGGGACAGGGACCGAGCAGTACTTC.

V is TRBV11-2 and J is TRBJ2-7, with 7 bases matching TRBD2. CDR1 is SGHAT, CDR2 FQNNGV, per germline. Trimming cost V 4 bases and J 3 bases; bases outside gene matches: 9. The length of the CDR3 is 15 residues. The CDR3 sequence is CASSSIRDYSYEQYF. The DNA of the CDR3 is TGTGCCAGCAGCTCCATACGGGACTACAGCTACGAGCAGTACTTC.

This clonotype was seen a few times. The chain is built from TRBV11-1 and TRBJ1-1; maybe TRBD1 (5 bases). Trimming cost V 4 bases and J 0 bases, with 15 bases left between them. The CDR3 spans 16 residues. Germline lookup yields CDR1 SGHAT and CDR2 FQDESV (reference sequence). The CDR3, as DNA: TGTGCCAGCAGCTCCCGGGACCACCCGATGAACACTGAAGCTTTCTTT. Translation gives CASSSRDHPMNTEAFF.

The sample holds many counts of this clonotype. This rearrangement joins TRBV28 to TRBJ1-1; D might be TRBD1 (6 bases). V lost 3 bases and J 2 bases, leaving 13 bases between the germline ends. The CDR3 extends over 15 amino acids. In germline, CDR1 is MDHEN, CDR2 SYDVKM. CDR3 region: CASSFLGQQNTEAFF. In DNA form, the CDR3 reads TGTGCCAGCAGTTTTCTCGGACAGCAAAACACTGAAGCTTTCTTT.

The chain is built from TRBV20-1 and TRBJ2-3, with D perhaps matching TRBD1 (6 bases). CDR1 and CDR2 from the germline V gene are DFQATT and SNEGSKA (reference sequence). V was shortened by 4 bases and J by 0 bases, with 11 bases between the two germline ends. The CDR3 extends over 14 amino acids. The DNA of the CDR3 is TGCAGTGCTAACTTAGGGACAAGCACAGATACGCAGTATTTT. As protein: CSANLGTSTDTQYF.

This clonotype was seen only a few times. This sequence joins TRBV2 and TRBJ2-3; D uncertain. Germline V gene lookup returns CDR1 SNHLY and CDR2 FYNNEI. The CDR3 extends over 11 amino acids. The V end lost 9 bases, the J end lost 6 bases, and 10 bases lay between the germline ends. CDR3 loop: CASTPVDTQYF. DNA of the CDR3: TGTGCCAGTACCCCCGTGGATACGCAGTATTTT.

This chain connects TRBV30 to TRBJ1-2; 10 bases match TRBD1. Germline V gene data show CDR1 as GTSNPN and CDR2 as SVGIG (reference sequence). J was trimmed by 2 bases and V by 4 bases; bases with no gene match: 7. This CDR3 comprises 15 residues. The chain's CDR3 is CAWTTGGSQNYGYTF. DNA of the CDR3: TGTGCCTGGACGACAGGGGGCAGTCAGAACTATGGCTACACCTTC.

The chain employs TRBV18 and TRBJ2-2; D not resolved. V was clipped by 4 bases and J by 3 bases, with 9 bases between them. The germline gives CDR1 KGHSH, CDR2 LQKENI. The CDR3 has 14 amino acids. This chain's CDR3 is CASSQGSDTGELFF. In nucleotides, the CDR3 is TGTGCCAGCTCACAGGGAAGTGACACCGGGGAGCTGTTTTTT. Supplemented by reference TRBV18 and TRBJ2-2, the full variable domain reads NAGVMQNPRHLVRRRGQEARLRCSPMKGHSHVYWYRQLPEEGLKFMVYLQKENIIDESGMPKERFSAEFPKEGPSILRIQQVVRGDSAAYFCASSQGSDTGELFFGEGSRLTVL.

This clonotype showed up just a few times. V and J are TRBV20-1 and TRBJ2-5; unclear D gene. The length of the CDR3 is 13 residues. Per the germline V gene, CDR1 is DFQATT and CDR2 is SNEGSKA (reference sequence). Trimming cost V 5 bases and J 1 base, with 11 bases left between them. The CDR3 bases are TGCAGTGCTCCTCCGCCCATCCAAGAGACCCAGTACTTC. Its protein product is CSAPPPIQETQYF.

The chain carries TRBV20-1 and TRBJ1-2; D is possibly TRBD1 (5 bases). Germline assignment: CDR1 DFQATT and CDR2 SNEGSKA (reference sequence). The CDR3 runs 12 residues. V was shortened by 4 bases and J by 2 bases, with 8 bases between the two germline ends. In nucleotides, the CDR3 is TGCAGTGCTATGGACATAAACTATGGCTACACCTTC. This translates into CSAMDINYGYTF.

This clonotype has a handful of counts. The V and J genes are TRBV5-1 and TRBJ1-5; D remains unclear. This CDR3 has 14 amino acids. Trimming shortened V by 5 bases and J by 2 bases, and 11 bases separated the two germline ends. The germline gives CDR1 SGHRS, CDR2 YFSETQ. CDR3 nucleotide sequence: TGCGCCAGCAGAGGCAGCCTGGGCAATCAGCCCCAGCATTTT. Protein: CASRGSLGNQPQHF.

The rearrangement uses TRBV29-1 and TRBJ1-1; D is ambiguous. Trimming took 3 bases from V and 1 from J, leaving 9 bases between them. Germline loops: CDR1 SQVTM, CDR2 ANQGSEA. The CDR3 is made up of 13 amino acids. CDR3 amino acids: CSVDGSWNTEAFF. CDR3 DNA: TGCAGCGTTGATGGCTCATGGAACACTGAAGCTTTCTTT. The variable domain in full, with the rest retrieved from reference TRBV29-1 and TRBJ1-1, is SAVISQKPSRDICQRGTSLTIQCQVDSQVTMMFWYRQQPGQSLTLIATANQGSEATYESGFVIDKFPISRPNLTFSTLTVSNMSPEDSSIYLCSVDGSWNTEAFFGQGTRLTVV.

This clonotype appeared a few times. This rearrangement joins TRBV3-1 to TRBJ2-7; weak D call: TRBD1 (5 bases). The CDR3 extends over 16 amino acids. Trimming cost V 2 bases and J 1 base, with 15 bases left between them. The germline CDR1 and CDR2 sequences are LGHDT and YNNKEL (reference sequence). The CDR3 nucleotides read TGTGCCAGCAGCCAACTCCCGCAGGGCGCTTCCTACGAGCAGTACTTC. Translation gives CASSQLPQGASYEQYF.

This clonotype was counted ten times or more. The chain carries TRBV2 and TRBJ1-2, with D unresolved. V dropped 7 bases and J dropped 8 bases, with 14 bases sitting between them. There are 12 residues in the CDR3. CDR1 and CDR2 (germline): SNHLY, FYNNEI. The CDR3 nucleotides read TGTGCCAGCATTGCCAACCTCGGGGGCTACACCTTC. Translation: CASIANLGGYTF.